Detailed here is one TCR beta chain. CDR1 is KGHSH and CDR2 is LQKENI in the germline V gene. The CDR3 is 16 residues long. The germline V and J ends were trimmed by 3 bases and 0 bases, with 15 bases remaining between them. These data are taken from a study of blood T cells in healthy people across ages. A second PCR, run for about 7 to 11 cycles, used a sample-barcoded 5' primer plus a J-beta primer mix. A template-switch adaptor containing 12 random nucleotides labeled each cDNA molecule. MiXCR, applied by TCRdb to the 5' RACE reads, yields one record per CDR3 protein. The sample shows some 1.4 million distinct CDR3 sequences, approximately 38% of them seen only once. Samples each had at least 6 micrograms of total RNA extracted.

The origin of this receptor is a woman aged 18 to 35 in good health. V usage is TRBV18 and J usage is TRBJ2-7; perhaps TRBD2 as D (5 bases). Sequenced: blood. The CDR3 spells CASSPFRDLASYEQYF. The CDR3 DNA follows: TGTGCCAGCTCACCCTTTCGGGATTTGGCCTCCTACGAGCAGTACTTC.